Here is one T cell receptor beta chain with its context. Germline-derived CDR1 and CDR2 are SGHVS and FNYEAQ. This CDR3 is built from 15 residues. The V and J ends lost 5 bases and 0 bases respectively, with 14 bases between them. How the authors handled the data: Estimated nucleated cell counts came from reference gene primer amplification. Method: immunoSEQ multiplex PCR; TCRdb's copy keeps in-frame clones and lacks some. V, J and clone size are those of that table, while D and trimming were read from the DNA. The sample has approximately 67,000 clones; 87% are singletons. This entry comes from a study of blood T cell repertoires in COVID-19. Study overall: Researchers got acute and convalescent COVID-19 samples from the United States, Italy and Spain. Nucleic acid was either cDNA or gDNA, and it came from T cells, B-cell-depleted T cells, or PBMCs.

The chain uses TRBV7-6 and TRBJ2-7; maybe TRBD2 (6 bases). The source material was peripheral blood. This TCR derives from a man aged 50 to 60 with active COVID-19. The CDR3 DNA reads TGTGCCAGCAGCCCGGTGGGGGGAAACTCCTACGAGCAGTACTTC. It translates to CASSPVGGNSYEQYF.